This is a list of T cell receptor beta chains from one sample in a study of cytomegalovirus exposure and HLA in healthy donors. TCRdb's copy holds only in-frame clones and misses some; the assay was immunoSEQ multiplex PCR. This table has fewer than 140,000 clones, about 70% appearing once. The source material was PBMCs. The receptors shown here come from a woman aged 45-60 years in good health and CMV-seropositive. Both conserved end residues are part of each CDR3. Fields, in order: J gene, clone size, D gene, V gene, CDR3 DNA, CDR3 protein. D genes are given only for firm matches. Not all rows give a size; the values are once, few, many and, for expanded clones, a class.

TRBJ1-2 - TRBD1 TRBV5-4 TGTGCCAGCAGCTCCGTCCCGGGACAGGAGGGAGCCTTC CASSSVPGQEGAF
TRBJ2-7 - TRBD1 TRBV6-1 TGTGCCGGGGGCCGACAGGGGTCCTACGAGCAGTACTTC CAGGRQGSYEQYF
TRBJ2-1 - - TRBV5-1 TGCGCCAGCAGCTTGGTGACAGACAGCAATGAGCAGTTCTTC CASSLVTDSNEQFF
TRBJ1-1 - - TRBV7-3 TGTGCCAGCAGCTTAACGTTGGGAAGAGGGTCAGGGAACACTGAAGCTTTCTTT CASSLTLGRGSGNTEAFF
TRBJ2-7 - - TRBV15 TGTGCCACCAGCAGAGATGTTAGGACACGGAGGGGAGAGCAGTACTTC CATSRDVRTRRGEQYF
TRBJ1-4 few TRBD1 TRBV7-8 TGTGCCAGCAGCTCCGCCCGGGACAGGGGTGAACTGTTTTTT CASSSARDRGELFF
TRBJ2-7 - - TRBV5-4 TGTGCCAGCAGCTTAGGCCGGGGTCCCTACGAGCAGTACTTC CASSLGRGPYEQYF
TRBJ2-5 - TRBD2 TRBV5-1 TGCGCCAGCAGCTTGTGGACTAGCGGGGGTCAAGAGACCCAGTACTTC CASSLWTSGGQETQYF
TRBJ1-1 - - TRBV11-3 TGTGCCAGCAGCTGGGGCAGGAACACTGAAGCTTTCTTT CASSWGRNTEAFF
TRBJ2-7 - - TRBV18 TGTGCCAGCTCACCATCGGCAGGCTACGAGCAGTACTTC CASSPSAGYEQYF
TRBJ1-1 few - TRBV19 TGTGCCAGTAGTCCGGGACTTGTGGTCACTGAAGCTTTCTTT CASSPGLVVTEAFF
TRBJ1-2 - - TRBV6-5 TGTGCCAGCAGTTACTCGAGGGGAGGGACGGCAGGCTACACCTTC CASSYSRGGTAGYTF
TRBJ1-6 - - TRBV9 TGTGCCAGCAGCGTAGGGTCCAGCGGCTATTCACCCCTCCACTTT CASSVGSSGYSPLHF
TRBJ1-4 - - TRBV4-1 TGCGCCAGCAGCCGCAGTTCAACTAATGAAAAACTGTTTTTT CASSRSSTNEKLFF
TRBJ1-6 - - TRBV7-2 TGTGCCAGCAGCCCGTGGAGTGGGAGCTCCTATAATTCACCCCTCCACTTT CASSPWSGSSYNSPLHF
TRBJ1-1 many TRBD1 TRBV27 TGTGCCAGCAGTTTACAGGGGGTGGGGACTGAAGCTTTCTTT CASSLQGVGTEAFF
TRBJ1-1 - TRBD1 TRBV30 TGTGCCTGGCAGACAGGGTTCATCTTTGAAGCTTTCTTT CAWQTGFIFEAFF
TRBJ2-7 - TRBD1 TRBV7-2 TGTGCCAGCAGCATCACCGGGACAGGGTCCTACGAGCAGTACTTC CASSITGTGSYEQYF
TRBJ2-5 - TRBD2 TRBV28 TGTGCCAGCAGTTTACGCCTCTGGGCGGGGGGGCAAGAGACCCAGTACTTC CASSLRLWAGGQETQYF
TRBJ1-1 - TRBD1 TRBV28 TGTGCCAGCAGTTTACCGGGACAGCTAAACACTGAAGCTTTCTTT CASSLPGQLNTEAFF
TRBJ1-3 few - TRBV7-9 TGTGCCAGCAGCCCCACCGAGGCAGGGGAGGGAGAAAACACCATATATTTT CASSPTEAGEGENTIYF
TRBJ2-1 - - TRBV5-1 TGCGCCAGCAGCTTGAGCGGTGGATACAATGAGCAGTTCTTC CASSLSGGYNEQFF
TRBJ2-7 - - TRBV11-2 TGTGCCAGCAGCTTGTCGTCCTACGAGCAGTACTTC CASSLSSYEQYF
TRBJ2-5 - TRBD2 TRBV5-1 TGCGCCAGCAGCTCAAAGTTACTAGCGGGGGAAGAGACCCAGTACTTC CASSSKLLAGEETQYF
TRBJ2-7 - TRBD1 TRBV5-1 TGCGCCAGCAGCTTGCGATCTTCAGGGGGTTATACCTACGAGCAGTACTTC CASSLRSSGGYTYEQYF
TRBJ1-2 - TRBD1 TRBV2 TGTGCCAGCAGTGCAGGGACAGGGGGTAACTATGGCTACACCTTC CASSAGTGGNYGYTF
TRBJ2-1 - TRBD1 TRBV29-1 TGCAGCGTCTTCGGGACAGCGGAAGATGAGCAGTTCTTC CSVFGTAEDEQFF
TRBJ2-2 - - TRBV5-1 TGCGCCAGCAGCTTGGTGTCCGGGACACTGAACACCGGGGAGCTGTTTTTT CASSLVSGTLNTGELFF
TRBJ2-5 - - TRBV9 TGTGCCAGCAGCGACTTCAATGGGGAGCAGTACTTC CASSDFNGEQYF
TRBJ1-2 few - TRBV9 TGTGCCAGCAGCGCAACAACAGGGAGATATGGCTACACCTTC CASSATTGRYGYTF
TRBJ2-7 - TRBD2 TRBV28 TGTGCCAGCAGTCGAGCGGGGACCGTCTACGGGCAGTACTTC CASSRAGTVYGQYF
TRBJ1-5 - TRBD1 TRBV2 TGTGCCAGCAGTCCCAGCCGGACAGGGGGTAGCAATCAGCCCCAGCATTTT CASSPSRTGGSNQPQHF
TRBJ2-5 - TRBD2 TRBV19 TGTGCCAGTAGTGTGGGACTAGCGGGGAGAGCATGGTACTTC CASSVGLAGRAWYF
TRBJ2-1 - TRBD2 TRBV9 TGTGCCAGCAGCGTAGGAGGGCGGGGGGGCTTAAATGAGCAGTTCTTC CASSVGGRGGLNEQFF
TRBJ1-1 - - TRBV30 TGTGCCTGGAGTGACTGGGGGCGGGGGACTGAAGCTTTCTTT CAWSDWGRGTEAFF
TRBJ2-3 - TRBD1 TRBV5-1 TGCGCCAGCAGCCCAGGACAGGCTAGCACAGATACGCAGTATTTT CASSPGQASTDTQYF
TRBJ1-3 - TRBD1 TRBV28 TGTGCCAGCAGGGCCGGGACAGGGGACCCCTCTGGAAACACCATATATTTT CASRAGTGDPSGNTIYF
TRBJ2-1 - TRBD1 TRBV19 TGTGCCAGTAGTTTCGGGACAGGTCAATTTTCCTACAATGAGCAGTTCTTC CASSFGTGQFSYNEQFF
TRBJ2-1 - - TRBV30 TGTGCCTGGAGTGGGGGCCTCCTGGTCAGCGATGAGCAGTTCTTC CAWSGGLLVSDEQFF
TRBJ2-1 - TRBD1 TRBV28 TGTGCCAGCAGGCTACGACAGGGTTTGAATGAGCAGTTCTTC CASRLRQGLNEQFF
TRBJ1-5 once TRBD1 TRBV27 TGTGCCACGGGACAGCCCAATCAGCCCCAGCATTTT CATGQPNQPQHF
TRBJ1-2 few - TRBV19 TGTGCCAGTAGTACGCAGCATCAGGGGAACTATGGCTACACCTTC CASSTQHQGNYGYTF
TRBJ1-3 - - TRBV9 TGTGCCAGCAGCGGCCACAGGATGAAGTGGAACACCATATATTTT CASSGHRMKWNTIYF
TRBJ2-2 - - TRBV2 TGTGCCAGCAATAAGCTAAACACCGGGGAGCTGTTTTTT CASNKLNTGELFF
TRBJ2-3 many TRBD2 TRBV9 TGTGCCAGCAGCGTAGTTAGCGGGGGGGCCGAGGATACGCAGTATTTT CASSVVSGGAEDTQYF
TRBJ1-1 - TRBD1 TRBV5-1 TGCGCCAGCAGCTTTGGTATTGGGACAGTAGAAGCTTTCTTT CASSFGIGTVEAFF
TRBJ1-1 - TRBD1 TRBV4-3 TGCGCCAGCAGCCAGGGAATTCCGGGACAGGGGAGGACTGAAGCTTTCTTT CASSQGIPGQGRTEAFF
TRBJ1-2 - - TRBV19 TGTGCCCTGGAGACGGACTATGGCTACACCTTC CALETDYGYTF
TRBJ2-1 - TRBD1 TRBV5-4 TGTGCCAGCAGCACCGGGACAGCAAGGGATAGGAATGAGCAGTTCTTC CASSTGTARDRNEQFF
TRBJ1-5 - - TRBV2 TGTGCCAGCCAGGACGGGGGCAATCAGCCCCAGCATTTT CASQDGGNQPQHF
TRBJ1-3 few - TRBV6-5 TGTGCCAGCAGCCGGGGGAGCTCTGGAAACACCATATATTTT CASSRGSSGNTIYF
TRBJ1-1 few - TRBV5-1 TGCGCCAGCAGCTTGGTCGAAGGGGGGGCTGAAGCTTTCTTT CASSLVEGGAEAFF
TRBJ1-4 - TRBD1 TRBV6-5 TGTGCCAGCAGCCCGACGACAGGGGGGGTAAAACTGTTTTTT CASSPTTGGVKLFF
TRBJ2-7 - TRBD1 TRBV5-8 TGTGCCAGCAGCTGGGGACAGAGTTACGAGCAGTACTTC CASSWGQSYEQYF
TRBJ1-3 - - TRBV7-9 TGTGCCAGCAGCTTAGGAGTGTTTCCCTCCTCTGGAAACACCATATATTTT CASSLGVFPSSGNTIYF
TRBJ1-1 - TRBD1 TRBV5-1 TGCGCCAGCAGCTTTCAGGGGGCCGGTGGCACTGAAGCTTTCTTT CASSFQGAGGTEAFF
TRBJ2-2 - TRBD1 TRBV9 TGTGCCAGCAGCGTAGTTGACAGGGGCACCGGGGAGCTGTTTTTT CASSVVDRGTGELFF
TRBJ1-2 - TRBD1 TRBV5-1 TGCGCCAGCAGCTCCACAGGGGCAGAGGCAGAGGGCTACACCTTC CASSSTGAEAEGYTF
TRBJ2-5 - TRBD2 TRBV19 TGTGCCAGTAGCGCGGGGGGAGACGTCGAAGAGACCCAGTACTTC CASSAGGDVEETQYF
TRBJ1-1 - - TRBV15 TGTGCCACCAGCAGAGGGGGAGGGGGACACACTGAAGCTTTCTTT CATSRGGGGHTEAFF